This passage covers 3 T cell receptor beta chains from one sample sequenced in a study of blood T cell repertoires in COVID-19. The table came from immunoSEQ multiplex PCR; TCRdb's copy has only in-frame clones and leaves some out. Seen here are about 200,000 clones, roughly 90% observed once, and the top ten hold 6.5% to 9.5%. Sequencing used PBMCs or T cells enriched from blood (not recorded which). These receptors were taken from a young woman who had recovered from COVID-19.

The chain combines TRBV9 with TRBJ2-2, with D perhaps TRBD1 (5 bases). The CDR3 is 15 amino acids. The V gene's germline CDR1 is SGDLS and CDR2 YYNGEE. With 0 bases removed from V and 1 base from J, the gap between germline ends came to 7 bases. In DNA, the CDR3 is TGTGCCAGCAGCGTAGGGGGCGGGAACACCGGGGAGCTGTTTTTT. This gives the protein CASSVGGGNTGELFF.

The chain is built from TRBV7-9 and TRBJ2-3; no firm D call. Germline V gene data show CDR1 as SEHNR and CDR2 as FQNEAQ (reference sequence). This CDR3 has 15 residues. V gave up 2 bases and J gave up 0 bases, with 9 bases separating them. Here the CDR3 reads CASSLMRPSTDTQYF. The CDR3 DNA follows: TGTGCCAGCAGCTTAATGAGGCCTAGCACAGATACGCAGTATTTT.

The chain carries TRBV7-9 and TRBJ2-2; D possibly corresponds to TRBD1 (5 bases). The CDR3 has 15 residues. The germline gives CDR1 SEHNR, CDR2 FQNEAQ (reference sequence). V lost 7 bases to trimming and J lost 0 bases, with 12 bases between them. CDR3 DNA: TGTGCCAGCAATATAAGGGGCTCGAACACCGGGGAGCTGTTTTTT. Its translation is CASNIRGSNTGELFF.